A single sample is the source of the 10 T cell receptor beta chains below, sequenced in a study of blood T cell repertoires in COVID-19. Method: immunoSEQ multiplex PCR; TCRdb's copy keeps in-frame clones and lacks some. The sample consists of 150,000 to 200,000 clones, 70% to 90% of them appearing once. Sequenced: peripheral blood. The receptor set was obtained from an elderly man with COVID-19, enrolled during active disease.

The DNA for the CDR3 is TGCGCCAGCAGCTTGGAGGCGGGGGGGGAGCCCCAGCATTTT. It specifies CASSLEAGGEPQHF. The genes are TRBV5-1 and TRBJ1-5; possible D gene TRBD1, 5 bases. This CDR3 is built from 14 residues. V was cut by 0 bases and J by 8 bases, with 12 bases left in between. The germline gives CDR1 SGHRS, CDR2 YFSETQ.

The CDR3 DNA follows: TGTGCCAGCAGTGGACAGGGGGACGAGCAGTACTTC. Its protein is CASSGQGDEQYF. The rearrangement joins TRBV28 to TRBJ2-7; 10 bases are shared with TRBD1. This CDR3 is built from 12 residues. Trimming cost V 5 bases and J 5 bases; bases outside gene matches: 0. The germline CDR1 and CDR2 sequences are MDHEN and SYDVKM.

This chain links TRBV7-3 with TRBJ2-5, with D possibly being TRBD1 (5 bases). The germline CDR1 and CDR2 sequences are SGHTA and FQGTGA. The V and J ends lost 2 bases and 3 bases respectively, with 16 bases between them. The length of the CDR3 is 16 residues. The CDR3 reads CASSLYTGSKEETQYF. The CDR3 DNA reads as TGTGCCAGCAGCTTATATACAGGATCAAAAGAAGAGACCCAGTACTTC.

The V call is TRBV11-3, the J call TRBJ2-7; 9 bases are shared with TRBD1. The CDR3 runs to 17 residues. V trimming: 5 bases; J trimming: 0 bases; junction bases outside the gene matches: 11. The germline gives CDR1 SGHNT, CDR2 YENEEA. CDR3 sequence (DNA): TGTGCCAGCAGCCCCCGGCGTCGGGACAGGGCCTCCTACGAGCAGTACTTC. This codes for CASSPRRRDRASYEQYF.

The chain is built from TRBV6-5 and TRBJ2-3; TRBD1 aligns across 7 bases. The V segment lost 7 bases and the J segment 4 bases; nucleotides outside the gene matches: 5. The CDR3 length is 13 residues. Germline CDR1 reads MNHEY; CDR2 reads SVGAGI. The CDR3 spells CASKKTGADTQYF. CDR3 nucleotides: TGTGCCAGCAAAAAAACAGGGGCAGATACGCAGTATTTT.

J is TRBJ1-2 and V is TRBV5-6, with 10 bases aligning to TRBD1. There are 16 residues in the CDR3. Trimming at V came to 6 bases and at J to 4 bases, leaving 12 bases not matched to a gene. Germline V lookup: CDR1 SGHDT, CDR2 YYEEEE. The CDR3 reads CASNPLGTGDSYGYTF. In DNA form, the CDR3 reads TGTGCCAGCAACCCCCTCGGGACAGGGGATAGCTATGGCTACACCTTC. The whole variable domain, remainder taken from reference TRBV5-6 and TRBJ1-2, is DAGVTQSPTHLIKTRGQQVTLRCSPKSGHDTVSWYQQALGQGPQFIFQYYEEEERQRGNFPDRFSGHQFPNYSSELNVNALLLGDSALYLCASNPLGTGDSYGYTFGSGTRLTVV.

The J gene is TRBJ2-3, the V gene TRBV5-1; a weak D match, TRBD2 (6 bases). Deletions cut 1 base from V and 4 bases from J, with 10 bases between. CDR3 size: 14 residues. Looked up from germline, CDR1 is SGHRS and CDR2 is YFSETQ. CDR3 coding DNA: TGCGCCAGCAGCTTGCGCGGGGCGGCAGATACGCAGTATTTT. Its protein is CASSLRGAADTQYF.

The CDR3 loop reads CASSPPQGYGYTF. The CDR3 DNA is TGTGCCAGCAGTCCACCACAGGGCTATGGCTACACCTTC. This chain joins TRBV6-2 or TRBV6-3 and TRBJ1-2; the D gene is possibly TRBD1 (6 bases). The CDR3 totals 13 residues. V lost 5 bases to trimming and J lost 4 bases, with 11 bases between them. Germline loops: CDR1 MNHEY, CDR2 SVGEGT.

The chain links TRBV14 to TRBJ1-5, with D unresolved. V was shortened by 0 bases and J by 6 bases, with 6 bases between the two germline ends. Per the germline V gene, CDR1 is SGHDN and CDR2 is FVKESK. The CDR3 is 13 residues long. CDR3 bases: TGTGCCAGCAGCCAAGATCTACGTCAGCCCCAGCATTTT. Translating it yields CASSQDLRQPQHF.

The V gene is TRBV15, the J gene TRBJ2-2; possibly TRBD1 for D (7 bases). The V and J ends lost 3 bases and 6 bases respectively, with 11 bases between them. The CDR3 totals 14 residues. CDR1 and CDR2 from the germline V gene are LNHNV and YYDKDF (reference sequence). CDR3 DNA: TGTGCCACCAGCAGGCAGGGGGGCCCCGGGGAGCTGTTTTTT. Protein sequence: CATSRQGGPGELFF.